The rows below give T cell receptor beta chains drawn from one sample of a study of Graves' ophthalmopathy and Graves' hyperthyroidism. MiXCR was run by TCRdb on the multiplex PCR reads, yielding one entry per CDR3 protein. The sample has nearly 400,000 distinct CDR3 sequences, around 19% seen once; the top ten hold roughly 1.6%. Sequencing input: peripheral blood. The receptors derive from a woman younger than 30 with Graves' ophthalmopathy. CDR3s include the opening cysteine and the closing phenylalanine or tryptophan. The D gene is left open where the match is weak. Some rows mark clone size as missing; the rest say once, few, many or name a class of expanded clone.

v_gene: TRBV11-2; d_gene: TRBD1; abundance: many; len: 17; j_gene: TRBJ1-3; CDR3nt: TGTGCCAGCAGCCGAATATGGGACAGGAACTCTGGAAACACCATATATTTT; CDR3aa: CASSRIWDRNSGNTIYF
v_gene: TRBV6-1; d_gene: NA; abundance: NA; len: 14; j_gene: TRBJ1-5; CDR3nt: TGTGCCAGCAGTCCCCGGGAGAAATTTCAGCCCCAGCATTTT; CDR3aa: CASSPREKFQPQHF
v_gene: TRBV7-2; d_gene: TRBD1; abundance: many; len: 15; j_gene: TRBJ1-2; CDR3nt: TGTGCCAGCAGCTCAGCGGGACAGGCGAACTATGGCTACACCTTC; CDR3aa: CASSSAGQANYGYTF
v_gene: TRBV7-9; d_gene: NA; abundance: many; len: 14; j_gene: TRBJ2-7; CDR3nt: TGTGCCAGCAGGTCAAGCGGGACAGCTAGCGAGCAGTACTTC; CDR3aa: CASRSSGTASEQYF
v_gene: TRBV12-3/TRBV12-4; d_gene: TRBD1; abundance: NA; len: 13; j_gene: TRBJ1-2; CDR3nt: TGTGCCAGCAGTCCAAGACAGGGAGATGGCTACACCTTC; CDR3aa: CASSPRQGDGYTF
v_gene: TRBV9; d_gene: TRBD2; abundance: many; len: 15; j_gene: TRBJ2-2; CDR3nt: TGTGCCAGCAGCGAACTAGCGGCGAACACCGGGGAGCTGTTTTTT; CDR3aa: CASSELAANTGELFF
v_gene: TRBV27; d_gene: TRBD1; abundance: NA; len: 13; j_gene: TRBJ1-1; CDR3nt: TGTGCCAGCATCCTACAGGGGCACACTGAAGCTTTCTTT; CDR3aa: CASILQGHTEAFF
v_gene: TRBV7-2; d_gene: NA; abundance: many; len: 15; j_gene: TRBJ1-6; CDR3nt: TGTGCCAGCAGCTTACTAGTTTGGGGGGGTTCACCCCTCCACTTT; CDR3aa: CASSLLVWGGSPLHF
v_gene: TRBV5-6; d_gene: NA; abundance: many; len: 14; j_gene: TRBJ2-7; CDR3nt: TGTGCCAGCAGACAAAGGGGGGATAGGTACGAGCAGTACTTC; CDR3aa: CASRQRGDRYEQYF
v_gene: TRBV6-2/TRBV6-3; d_gene: TRBD2; abundance: few; len: 15; j_gene: TRBJ2-7; CDR3nt: TGTGCCAGCAGGACCACTAGCGGGAAAGCCTACGAGCAGTACTTC; CDR3aa: CASRTTSGKAYEQYF
v_gene: TRBV6-5; d_gene: TRBD1; abundance: few; len: 14; j_gene: TRBJ1-1; CDR3nt: TGTGCCAGCAGTTACCTCGCACAGGGGGATGAAGCTTTCTTT; CDR3aa: CASSYLAQGDEAFF
v_gene: TRBV4-1; d_gene: NA; abundance: many; len: 15; j_gene: TRBJ1-1; CDR3nt: TGCGCCAGCAGCCAAGGGCCTATGGCGGGGACTGAAGCTTTCTTT; CDR3aa: CASSQGPMAGTEAFF
v_gene: TRBV30; d_gene: NA; abundance: few; len: 11; j_gene: TRBJ2-7; CDR3nt: TGTGCCTGGAGTTTAGGGTACGAGCAGTACTTC; CDR3aa: CAWSLGYEQYF
v_gene: TRBV6-5; d_gene: NA; abundance: many; len: 15; j_gene: TRBJ1-5; CDR3nt: TGTGCCAGCAGTTACTCGATGGGGGCTACTCAGCCCCAGCATTTT; CDR3aa: CASSYSMGATQPQHF
v_gene: TRBV27; d_gene: NA; abundance: NA; len: 15; j_gene: TRBJ1-6; CDR3nt: TGTGCCAGCAGCCGTGTCGGGGCAGGGTATTCACCCCTCCACTTT; CDR3aa: CASSRVGAGYSPLHF
v_gene: TRBV6-1; d_gene: NA; abundance: many; len: 15; j_gene: TRBJ2-3; CDR3nt: TGTGCCAGCAGTGAAGAGGGAGAAGGGACAGATACGCAGTATTTT; CDR3aa: CASSEEGEGTDTQYF
v_gene: TRBV6-2/TRBV6-3; d_gene: NA; abundance: many; len: 13; j_gene: TRBJ1-2; CDR3nt: TGTGCCAGCAGTTACCCGGCCCAGAGGGGCTACACCTTC; CDR3aa: CASSYPAQRGYTF
v_gene: TRBV12-3/TRBV12-4; d_gene: NA; abundance: many; len: 14; j_gene: TRBJ1-1; CDR3nt: TGTGCCAGCAGTCGGACGGAGATCGGGACTGAAGCTTTCTTT; CDR3aa: CASSRTEIGTEAFF
v_gene: TRBV6-5; d_gene: NA; abundance: many; len: 14; j_gene: TRBJ2-2; CDR3nt: TGTGCCAGCAGCACCGACGACTACACCGGGGAGCTGTTTTTT; CDR3aa: CASSTDDYTGELFF
v_gene: TRBV12-3/TRBV12-4; d_gene: TRBD1; abundance: many; len: 14; j_gene: TRBJ2-2; CDR3nt: TGTGCCAGCGCTCCACAGGGGGACACCGGGGAGCTGTTTTTT; CDR3aa: CASAPQGDTGELFF
v_gene: TRBV6-2/TRBV6-3; d_gene: TRBD2; abundance: NA; len: 13; j_gene: TRBJ2-7; CDR3nt: TGTGCCGCCAAGGGTTCGGGGGGCTACGAGCAGTACTTC; CDR3aa: CAAKGSGGYEQYF
v_gene: TRBV20-1; d_gene: NA; abundance: NA; len: 15; j_gene: TRBJ2-2; CDR3nt: TGCAGTGCTCCTTGGATAGGGAAGGGCACCGGGGAGCTGTTTTTT; CDR3aa: CSAPWIGKGTGELFF
v_gene: TRBV12-3/TRBV12-4; d_gene: NA; abundance: many; len: 12; j_gene: TRBJ2-5; CDR3nt: TGTGCCAGCAGTTTGGACCTCCTCTCCCAGTACTTC; CDR3aa: CASSLDLLSQYF
v_gene: TRBV28; d_gene: TRBD1; abundance: many; len: 17; j_gene: TRBJ1-5; CDR3nt: TGTGCCAGCAGTTCCCCCGGGGACAGGGGGCACAATCAGCCCCAGCATTTT; CDR3aa: CASSSPGDRGHNQPQHF
v_gene: TRBV6-1; d_gene: NA; abundance: NA; len: 13; j_gene: TRBJ1-2; CDR3nt: TGTGCCAGCAGCGGGAACGGGGTTGGAGGCTACACCTTC; CDR3aa: CASSGNGVGGYTF
v_gene: TRBV18; d_gene: NA; abundance: NA; len: 14; j_gene: TRBJ1-1; CDR3nt: TGTGCCAGCTCACCAACCTCAGGGGACACTGAAGCTTTCTTT; CDR3aa: CASSPTSGDTEAFF
v_gene: TRBV6-4; d_gene: NA; abundance: many; len: 17; j_gene: TRBJ1-5; CDR3nt: TGTGCCAGCAGTGACTCAACGGGGAGTAGGGGCAATCAGCCCCAGCATTTT; CDR3aa: CASSDSTGSRGNQPQHF
v_gene: TRBV15; d_gene: NA; abundance: NA; len: 15; j_gene: TRBJ1-5; CDR3nt: TGTGCCACCAGCAGCTTGGGGCGGGGGGTACAGCCCCAGCATTTT; CDR3aa: CATSSLGRGVQPQHF
v_gene: TRBV13; d_gene: NA; abundance: NA; len: 20; j_gene: TRBJ2-2; CDR3nt: TGTGCCAGCAGCTCCCTAGTACGAAGGGGGAGACCGAACCCCACCGGGGAGCTGTTTTTT; CDR3aa: CASSSLVRRGRPNPTGELFF
v_gene: TRBV6-5; d_gene: NA; abundance: many; len: 14; j_gene: TRBJ2-7; CDR3nt: TGTGCCAGCAGTTACGGGACGTTGACCTACGAGCAGTACTTC; CDR3aa: CASSYGTLTYEQYF
v_gene: TRBV5-1; d_gene: NA; abundance: NA; len: 15; j_gene: TRBJ1-2; CDR3nt: TGCGCCAGCAGCTTGGACAGGGCTGAGTCCTATGGCTACACCTTC; CDR3aa: CASSLDRAESYGYTF
v_gene: TRBV20-1; d_gene: NA; abundance: many; len: 13; j_gene: TRBJ2-5; CDR3nt: TGCAGTGCTCTTCCTCCCCTCCAAGAGACCCAGTACTTC; CDR3aa: CSALPPLQETQYF